The next 21 T cell receptor beta chains were all read from a single sample in a study of neoadjuvant anti-PD-1 for oral cavity cancer. Only in-frame clones appear in the TCRdb table, and some are missing; sequencing was by immunoSEQ multiplex PCR. This table holds about 16,000 clones, about two thirds found once. Sample: PBMCs, taken before nivolumab (anti-PD-1) treatment. Source of these receptors: a person between 40 and 80 years old with oral cavity squamous cell carcinoma.

This clone appeared once. V is TRBV5-6 and J is TRBJ1-1, with 12 bases aligning to TRBD1. CDR1 is SGHDT, CDR2 YYEEEE, per germline. V was clipped by 6 bases and J by 1 base; unmatched bases: 16. The CDR3 sequence is 19 residues long. This CDR3 reads CASTYGTGGYTGGNTEAFF. The DNA of the CDR3 is TGTGCCAGCACCTACGGGACAGGGGGCTATACTGGTGGGAACACTGAAGCTTTCTTT.

CDR3 sequence: CASSLAWTGGPGELFF. The CDR3 nucleotides are TGTGCCAGCAGCTTAGCGTGGACAGGGGGTCCCGGGGAGCTGTTTTTT. The chain carries TRBV7-2 and TRBJ2-2, with 10 bases fitting TRBD1. The germline CDR1 and CDR2 sequences are SGHTA and FQGNSA. J lost 6 bases, V lost 0 bases, and 4 bases had no gene match. CDR3 length equals 16 residues.

This clone was observed a handful of times. This chain links TRBV7-9 with TRBJ2-7, with 7 nucleotides matching TRBD2. Trimming at V came to 1 base and at J to 2 bases, leaving 11 bases not matched to a gene. Germline V gene sequence: CDR1 SEHNR, CDR2 FQNEAQ (reference sequence). The CDR3 extends over 17 amino acids. This CDR3 is CASSLGSAGANPYEQYF. In nucleotides, the CDR3 is TGTGCCAGCAGCTTAGGTTCGGCGGGAGCGAACCCCTACGAGCAGTACTTC.

The V and J genes are TRBV6-1 and TRBJ2-3; D gene uncertain. Germline-derived CDR1 and CDR2 are MNHNS and SASEGT. With 4 bases removed from V and 0 bases from J, the gap between germline ends came to 14 bases. The CDR3 consists of 16 residues. The CDR3 reads CASSALARFSTDTQYF. For the CDR3, the DNA is TGTGCCAGCAGTGCTTTGGCCCGATTTAGCACAGATACGCAGTATTTT.

The rearrangement uses TRBV4-1 and TRBJ2-7, with 10 bases matching TRBD1. The V and J ends lost 4 bases and 8 bases, in that order; junction bases with no gene match: 23. The CDR3 length is 19 residues. Germline-derived CDR1 and CDR2 are MGHRA and YSYEKL. The CDR3, as DNA: TGCGCCAGCAGCCCGACCGACAGGGGGCGAAGCGGGGGAGGAGGACAGCAGTACTTC. It is translated as CASSPTDRGRSGGGGQQYF.

The chain is built from TRBV30 and TRBJ2-5; the match to TRBD2 covers 7 bases. The junction had 11 bases not matched to a gene; V was cut back by 5 bases and J by 5 bases. This CDR3 is 14 amino acids long. Germline values: CDR1 GTSNPN, CDR2 SVGIG (reference sequence). CDR3: CAWSGGGSGETQYF. DNA for the CDR3: TGTGCCTGGTCCGGCGGGGGAAGCGGCGAGACCCAGTACTTC. The whole variable domain, filled in from reference TRBV30 and TRBJ2-5, reads SQTIHQWPATLVQPVGSPLSLECTVEGTSNPNLYWYRQAAGRGLQLLFYSVGIGQISSEVPQNLSASRPQDRQFILSSKKLLLSDSGFYLCAWSGGGSGETQYFGPGTRLLVL.

The CDR3 loop is CASSSRGRHEQYF. The CDR3 DNA is TGTGCCAGCAGCTCCAGGGGGCGGCACGAGCAGTACTTC. The V gene is TRBV7-2, the J gene TRBJ2-7, with TRBD1 identical over 8 bases. Germline values: CDR1 SGHTA, CDR2 FQGNSA. CDR3 length: 13 amino acids. Germline trimming cut 4 bases from V and 5 bases from J; bases unmatched to any gene: 4.

The table lists this clone with a few counts. The chain combines TRBV11-2 with TRBJ2-3; 8 nucleotides align to TRBD2. V lost 0 bases, J lost 5 bases, and 10 bases stayed unmatched. The CDR3 covers 17 residues. CDR1 is SGHAT and CDR2 is FQNNGV in the germline V gene. The chain's CDR3 is CASSLEMGRGAQDTQYF. The CDR3 region has the DNA TGTGCCAGCAGCTTAGAAATGGGGCGGGGGGCCCAAGATACGCAGTATTTT. Supplemented by reference TRBV11-2 and TRBJ2-3, the full variable domain reads EAGVAQSPRYKIIEKRQSVAFWCNPISGHATLYWYQQILGQGPKLLIQFQNNGVVDDSQLPKDRFSAERLKGVDSTLKIQPAKLEDSAVYLCASSLEMGRGAQDTQYFGPGTRLTVL.

A few counts support this clone. The V call is TRBV2, the J call TRBJ1-1; unclear D gene. The CDR3 runs 13 residues. Trimming cost V 8 bases and J 0 bases, with 10 bases left between them. CDR1 and CDR2 from the germline V gene are SNHLY and FYNNEI. The CDR3 DNA reads TGTGCCAGCTCGGCCGAGATGAACACTGAAGCTTTCTTT. Translated, it gives CASSAEMNTEAFF.

In this sample, this clone turned up a few times. Here the CDR3 DNA reads TGCAGCGTTGCCTCAGGGACCTACGAGCAGTACTTC. Translating gives CSVASGTYEQYF. The rearrangement links TRBV29-1 to TRBJ2-7, with D possibly matching TRBD1 (5 bases). Germline V gene sequence: CDR1 SQVTM, CDR2 ANQGSEA. Trimming took 4 bases from V and 2 from J, leaving 9 bases between them. CDR3 size: 12 residues.

There are a few counts of this clone. The V and J genes are TRBV18 and TRBJ1-1; no clear D. The germline V and J ends were trimmed by 2 bases and 1 base, with 5 bases remaining between them. This CDR3 region has 13 residues. CDR1 and CDR2 from the germline V gene are KGHSH and LQKENI. The CDR3 sequence: CASSPFGNTEAFF. The CDR3 DNA reads as TGTGCCAGCTCACCATTCGGGAACACTGAAGCTTTCTTT. The whole variable domain, remainder taken from reference TRBV18 and TRBJ1-1, is NAGVMQNPRHLVRRRGQEARLRCSPMKGHSHVYWYRQLPEEGLKFMVYLQKENIIDESGMPKERFSAEFPKEGPSILRIQQVVRGDSAAYFCASSPFGNTEAFFGQGTRLTVV.

The chain has TRBV11-2 and TRBJ2-3, with a possible D match to TRBD1 (6 bases). The CDR3 covers 13 residues. The germline gives CDR1 SGHAT, CDR2 FQNNGV. Trimming took off 2 bases at V and 5 bases at J, with 8 bases between the two ends. CDR3 in amino acids: CASSLRGKDTQYF. The CDR3 nucleotides are TGTGCCAGCAGCTTAAGGGGGAAAGATACGCAGTATTTT.

CDR3 in amino acids: CASSESGEQYF. Written as DNA, the CDR3 is TGTGCCAGCAGTGAATCGGGAGAGCAGTACTTC. The rearrangement links TRBV2 to TRBJ2-7; perhaps TRBD2 as D (5 bases). The CDR3 loop spans 11 amino acids. Trimming stripped 2 bases from V and 7 bases from J, with 6 bases between. The germline V gene encodes CDR1 SNHLY and CDR2 FYNNEI. Together with reference TRBV2 and TRBJ2-7, the CDR3 gives the full variable domain: EPEVTQTPSHQVTQMGQEVILRCVPISNHLYFYWYRQILGQKVEFLVSFYNNEISEKSEIFDDQFSVERPDGSNFTLKIRSTKLEDSAMYFCASSESGEQYFGPGTRLTVT.

A few counts support this clone. The chain is built from TRBV5-1 and TRBJ2-2, with 7 bases aligning to TRBD1. The CDR3 is 16 residues long. Germline lookup yields CDR1 SGHRS and CDR2 YFSETQ. Losses at the gene ends were 0 bases for V and 6 bases for J; bases not matched to a gene: 8. Written as DNA, the CDR3 is TGCGCCAGCAGCTTGGCGACAGGGTTTGGGTCCGGGGAGCTGTTTTTT. Protein: CASSLATGFGSGELFF.

The rearrangement uses TRBV2 and TRBJ2-5, with TRBD1 matching 12 bases. Per the germline V gene, CDR1 is SNHLY and CDR2 is FYNNEI. With 6 bases clipped from V and 4 bases from J, the junction kept 18 bases outside the gene matches. The CDR3 loop spans 19 amino acids. In DNA form, the CDR3 reads TGTGCCAGCAGAGACCTATTTAGAACGGGACAGGGGGCTCGAGAGACCCAGTACTTC. Residues: CASRDLFRTGQGARETQYF.

This clone has a single count. This chain connects TRBV5-1 to TRBJ2-3; D gene unclear. The V and J ends lost 0 bases and 1 base respectively, with 6 bases between them. This CDR3 has 14 residues. CDR1 and CDR2 from the germline V gene are SGHRS and YFSETQ. DNA for the CDR3: TGCGCCAGCAGCTTGGAGCTTGGCACAGATACGCAGTATTTT. It specifies CASSLELGTDTQYF.

The table lists this clone with a few counts. This sequence joins TRBV27 and TRBJ2-6, with D possibly matching TRBD2 (6 bases). Germline lookup yields CDR1 MNHEY and CDR2 SMNVEV (reference sequence). The CDR3 is 16 amino acids. V was pared by 0 bases and J by 2 bases, with 8 bases between. CDR3 loop: CASSLSTGAGANVLTF. The CDR3 nucleotides are TGTGCCAGCAGTTTATCGACGGGGGCTGGGGCCAACGTCCTGACTTTC.

The chain links TRBV13 to TRBJ2-7, with 7 bases matching TRBD1. The trim removed 2 bases at V and 7 bases at J, leaving 8 bases unmatched. CDR1 and CDR2 (germline): PRHDT, FYEKMQ (reference sequence). This CDR3 region has 14 residues. CDR3 sequence: CASSLTDRAGEQYF. The CDR3 DNA reads TGTGCCAGCAGCTTAACCGACAGGGCGGGTGAGCAGTACTTC.

This clone was counted a few times. The chain couples TRBV28 to TRBJ2-7; D not resolved. The CDR3 runs 14 residues. V shed 5 bases and J shed 3 bases, with 14 bases lying between them. The germline V gene encodes CDR1 MDHEN and CDR2 SYDVKM. DNA of the CDR3: TGTGCCAGCAGTCTAGGAGCCCCCCTCTACGAGCAGTACTTC. It is translated as CASSLGAPLYEQYF.

This clone was observed a few times. This chain joins TRBV4-1 and TRBJ2-1; D is possibly TRBD2 (8 bases). The germline V and J ends were trimmed by 2 bases and 6 bases, with 17 bases remaining between them. The germline CDR1 and CDR2 sequences are MGHRA and YSYEKL. The CDR3 contains 16 residues. CDR3 region: CASSQPGGLGLNEQFF. The DNA of the CDR3 is TGCGCCAGCAGCCAACCAGGGGGACTAGGGCTCAATGAGCAGTTCTTC.

The rearrangement links TRBV19 to TRBJ2-1; no clear D gene. Germline lookup yields CDR1 LNHDA and CDR2 SQIVND (reference sequence). This CDR3 contains 12 residues. The V end lost 8 bases, the J end lost 3 bases, and 8 bases lay between the germline ends. The CDR3 loop reads CASENRYNEQFF. The CDR3 DNA reads as TGTGCCAGTGAGAATCGCTACAATGAGCAGTTCTTC.